This TCR beta chain was documented in a study of identical twins. V lost 3 bases and J 6 bases, leaving 12 bases between the germline ends. The germline V gene encodes CDR1 SGHDN and CDR2 FVKESK. The CDR3 has 13 amino acids. Each CDR3 protein gets one entry after TCRdb re-called the 5' RACE reads with MiXCR. Here the sample spans fewer than 550,000 distinct CDR3 sequences, approximately 16% being singletons. These data also formed part of another study, on yellow fever vaccine responses in identical twins. That study adds: Reportedly, twins showed a vaccine T cell response that looked partly convergent and partly personalized.

This TCR was sampled from a woman between 18 and 30 years old in good health. The sample was CD4+ T cells sorted from blood. The J gene is TRBJ2-7, the V gene TRBV14, with D possibly matching TRBD1 (6 bases). The CDR3 here is CASSHKTGTEQYF. CDR3 nucleotide sequence: TGTGCCAGCAGCCACAAAACAGGGACCGAGCAGTACTTC.